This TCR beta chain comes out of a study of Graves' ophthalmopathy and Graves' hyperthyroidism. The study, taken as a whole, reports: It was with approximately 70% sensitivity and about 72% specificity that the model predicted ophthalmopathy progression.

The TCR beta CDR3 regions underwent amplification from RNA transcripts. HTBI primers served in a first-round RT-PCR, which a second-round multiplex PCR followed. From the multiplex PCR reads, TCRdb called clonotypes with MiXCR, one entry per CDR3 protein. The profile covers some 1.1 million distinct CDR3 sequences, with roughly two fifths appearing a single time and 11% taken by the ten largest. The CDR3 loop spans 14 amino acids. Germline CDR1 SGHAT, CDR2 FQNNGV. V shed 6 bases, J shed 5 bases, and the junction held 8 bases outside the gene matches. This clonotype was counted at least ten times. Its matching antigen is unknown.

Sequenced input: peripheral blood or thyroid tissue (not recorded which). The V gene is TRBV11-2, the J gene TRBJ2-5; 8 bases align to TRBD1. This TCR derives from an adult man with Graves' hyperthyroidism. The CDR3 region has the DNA TGTGCCAGCAGAACTTCAGGGGGCTCGGAGACCCAGTACTTC. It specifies CASRTSGGSETQYF.